The clone carrying this T cell receptor beta chain was picked up many times. The antigen remains undetermined. The data are from a study of T cells in Graves' hyperthyroidism and ophthalmopathy. Study summary: The blood sample was taken at first diagnosis, before treatment began. Overall study findings and caveats: Through a model of 13 V-J features, ophthalmopathy was separated from stable hyperthyroidism. Most clonotypes expanded in thyroid above 0.001 were likewise present in blood.

TCR beta CDR3 region amplification was performed from RNA transcripts. The TCR CDR3 was amplified in a first-round RT-PCR using the HTBI primer set. TCRdb analysed the multiplex PCR reads with MiXCR anew, one entry per CDR3 protein. The sample has roughly 330,000 distinct CDR3 sequences; approximately 15% are singletons. V lost 1 base, J lost 2 bases, and 5 bases lay in between. Germline V gene sequence: CDR1 LGHDT, CDR2 YNNKEL (reference sequence). The CDR3 is 13 residues long. Diagnosis relied on clinical symptoms, serum thyroxine and TRAb, thyroid ultrasound and orbital computed tomography. The rearrangement links TRBV3-1 to TRBJ1-1; D not resolved. Sequenced material: blood. The TCR comes from a man aged 25-45 years with Graves' hyperthyroidism. CDR3 in amino acids: CASSQVGNTEAFF. The CDR3 DNA sequence: TGTGCCAGCAGCCAAGTAGGAAACACTGAAGCTTTCTTT.